This TCR beta chain is drawn from a study of CD8 T cells in Susac syndrome. This clonotype has only one observation. After removal of 4 bases from V and 4 bases from J, the junction contained 4 bases not matched to a gene. CDR1 KGHSH and CDR2 LQKENI come from the germline V gene. The CDR3 runs 14 residues. Bulk CD8+ and CD4+ cells came from magnetic negative isolation; CD8+ TEMRA by FACS. A quantity of about 0.5 to 1 ug RNA underwent reverse transcription using random hexamers. TCRdb processed the immunoSEQ multiplex PCR reads anew with MiXCR; each CDR3 protein has one entry. The sample records more than 65,000 distinct CDR3 sequences, just under 95% being singletons.

The chain couples TRBV18 to TRBJ1-5, with TRBD1 matching 7 bases. The origin of this receptor is a human donor in good health. Sequencing input: CD8+ T cells from PBMCs. As DNA, the CDR3 is TGTGCCAGCTCACGTACAGGGGAGAATCAGCCCCAGCATTTT. This sequence encodes CASSRTGENQPQHF.